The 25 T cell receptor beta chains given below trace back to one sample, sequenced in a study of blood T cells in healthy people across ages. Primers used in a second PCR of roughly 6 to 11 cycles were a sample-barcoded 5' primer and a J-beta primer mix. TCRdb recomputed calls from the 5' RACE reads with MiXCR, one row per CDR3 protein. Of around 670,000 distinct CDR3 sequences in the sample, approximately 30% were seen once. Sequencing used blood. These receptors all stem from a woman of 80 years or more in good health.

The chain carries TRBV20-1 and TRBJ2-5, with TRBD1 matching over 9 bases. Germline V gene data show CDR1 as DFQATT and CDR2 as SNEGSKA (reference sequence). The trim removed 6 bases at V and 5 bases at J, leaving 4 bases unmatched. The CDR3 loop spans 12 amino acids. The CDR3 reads CSAPDRGETQYF. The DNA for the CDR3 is TGCAGTGCACCTGACAGGGGGGAGACCCAGTACTTC.

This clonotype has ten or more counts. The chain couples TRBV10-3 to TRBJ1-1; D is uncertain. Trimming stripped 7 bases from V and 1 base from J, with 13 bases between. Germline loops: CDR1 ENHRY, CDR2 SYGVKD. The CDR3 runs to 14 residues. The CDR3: CAIIPAGRNTEAFF. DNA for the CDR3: TGTGCCATCATCCCGGCAGGTAGGAACACTGAAGCTTTCTTT.

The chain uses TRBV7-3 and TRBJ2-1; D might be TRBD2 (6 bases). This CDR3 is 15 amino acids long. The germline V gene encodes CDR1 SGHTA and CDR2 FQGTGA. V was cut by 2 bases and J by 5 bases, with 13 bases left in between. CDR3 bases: TGTGCCAGCAGCTTAGGCGCGGGAAGGAACAATGAGCAGTTCTTC. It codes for CASSLGAGRNNEQFF.

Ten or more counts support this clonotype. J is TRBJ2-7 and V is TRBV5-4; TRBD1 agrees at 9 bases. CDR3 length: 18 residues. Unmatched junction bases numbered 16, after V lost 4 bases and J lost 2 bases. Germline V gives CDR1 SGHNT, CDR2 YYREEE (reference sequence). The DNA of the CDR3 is TGTGCCAGCAGCCTTGACTCCCCGGGACAGGGAACGACCTACGAGCAGTACTTC. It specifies CASSLDSPGQGTTYEQYF.

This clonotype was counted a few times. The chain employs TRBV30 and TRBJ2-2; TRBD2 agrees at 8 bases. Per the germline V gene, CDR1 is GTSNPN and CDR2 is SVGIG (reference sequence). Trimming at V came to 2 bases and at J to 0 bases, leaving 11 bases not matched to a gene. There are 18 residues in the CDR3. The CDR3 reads CAWSPFSGDLTNTGELFF. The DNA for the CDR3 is TGTGCCTGGAGTCCCTTTAGCGGGGACCTAACGAACACCGGGGAGCTGTTTTTT.

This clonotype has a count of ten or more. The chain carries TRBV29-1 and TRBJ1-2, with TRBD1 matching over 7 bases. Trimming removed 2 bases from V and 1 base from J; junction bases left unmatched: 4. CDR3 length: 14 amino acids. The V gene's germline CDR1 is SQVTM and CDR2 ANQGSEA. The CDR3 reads CSVETGDYNYGYTF. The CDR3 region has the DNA TGCAGCGTTGAAACAGGGGATTATAACTATGGCTACACCTTC.

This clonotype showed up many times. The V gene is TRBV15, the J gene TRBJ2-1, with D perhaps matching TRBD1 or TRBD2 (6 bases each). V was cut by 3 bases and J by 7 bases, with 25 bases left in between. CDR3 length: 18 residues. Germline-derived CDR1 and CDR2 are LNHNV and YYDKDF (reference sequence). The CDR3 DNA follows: TGTGCCACCAGCAGGAAAGCACTTCCAGGGGTTCGGGGGAATGAGCAGTTCTTC. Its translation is CATSRKALPGVRGNEQFF.

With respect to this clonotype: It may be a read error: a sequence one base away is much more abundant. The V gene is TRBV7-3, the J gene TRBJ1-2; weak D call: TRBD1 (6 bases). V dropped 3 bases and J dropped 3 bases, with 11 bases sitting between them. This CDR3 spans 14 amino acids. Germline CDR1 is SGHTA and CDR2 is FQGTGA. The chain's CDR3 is CASSFGEGDYGYTF. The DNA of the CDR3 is TGTGCCAGCAGCTTTGGGGAGGGGGACTATGGCTACACCTTC. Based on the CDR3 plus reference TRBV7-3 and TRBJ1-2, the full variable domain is GAGVSQTPSNKVTEKGKYVELRCDPISGHTALYWYRQSLGQGPEFLIYFQGTGAADDSGLPNDRFFAVRPEGSVSTLKIQRTERGDSAVYLCASSFGEGDYGYTFGSGTRLTVV.

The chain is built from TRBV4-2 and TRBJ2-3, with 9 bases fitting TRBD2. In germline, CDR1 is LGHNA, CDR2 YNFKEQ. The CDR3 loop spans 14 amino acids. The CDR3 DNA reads TGTGTCCGCAGCCAAAGCGGGGGGACAGATACGCAGTATTTT. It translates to CVRSQSGGTDTQYF.

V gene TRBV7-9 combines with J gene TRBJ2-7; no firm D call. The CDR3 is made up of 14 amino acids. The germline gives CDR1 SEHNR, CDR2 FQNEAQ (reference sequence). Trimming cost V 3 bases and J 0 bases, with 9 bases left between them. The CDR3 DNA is TGTGCCAGCAGCTTCAGTTGGGGCTCCTACGAGCAGTACTTC. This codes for CASSFSWGSYEQYF.

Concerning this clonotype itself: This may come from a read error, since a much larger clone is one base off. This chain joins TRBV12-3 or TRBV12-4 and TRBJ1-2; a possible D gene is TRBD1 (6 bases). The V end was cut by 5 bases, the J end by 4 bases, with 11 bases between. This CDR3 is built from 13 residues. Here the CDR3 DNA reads TGTGCCAGCAGTACCGGACAGCGCTATGGCTACACCTTC. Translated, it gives CASSTGQRYGYTF.

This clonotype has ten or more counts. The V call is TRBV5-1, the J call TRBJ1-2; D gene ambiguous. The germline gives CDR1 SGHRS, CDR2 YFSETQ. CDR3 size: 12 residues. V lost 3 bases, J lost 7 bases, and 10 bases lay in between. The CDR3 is CASSSWTSGYTF. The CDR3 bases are TGCGCCAGCAGCTCCTGGACTTCTGGCTACACCTTC.

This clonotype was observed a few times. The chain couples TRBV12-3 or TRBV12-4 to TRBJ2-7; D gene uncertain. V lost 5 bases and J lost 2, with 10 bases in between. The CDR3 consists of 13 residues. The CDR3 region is CASSPVGPYEQYF. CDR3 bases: TGTGCCAGCAGTCCCGTGGGCCCCTACGAGCAGTACTTC.

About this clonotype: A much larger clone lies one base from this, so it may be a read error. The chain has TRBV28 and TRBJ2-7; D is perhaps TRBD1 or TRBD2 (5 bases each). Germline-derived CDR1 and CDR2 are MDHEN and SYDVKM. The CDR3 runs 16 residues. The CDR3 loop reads CASSPGSRTPSYGQYF. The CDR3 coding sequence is TGTGCCAGCAGCCCAGGGAGTAGGACTCCCTCCTACGGGCAGTACTTC.

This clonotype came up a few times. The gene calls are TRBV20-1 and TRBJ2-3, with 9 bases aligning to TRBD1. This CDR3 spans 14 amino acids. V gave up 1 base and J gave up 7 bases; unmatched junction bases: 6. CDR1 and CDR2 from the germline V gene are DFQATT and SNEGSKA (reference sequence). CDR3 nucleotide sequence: TGCAGTGCTAGAGGAGGGACAGGGTTGAATACGCAGTATTTT. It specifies CSARGGTGLNTQYF.

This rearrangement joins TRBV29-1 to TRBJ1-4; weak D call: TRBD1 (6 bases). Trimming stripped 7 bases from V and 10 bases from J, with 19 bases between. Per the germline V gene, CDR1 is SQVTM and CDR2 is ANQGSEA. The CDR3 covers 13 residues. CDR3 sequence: CSAVGTWLGKLFF. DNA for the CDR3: TGCAGCGCTGTGGGGACATGGTTAGGAAAACTGTTTTTT.

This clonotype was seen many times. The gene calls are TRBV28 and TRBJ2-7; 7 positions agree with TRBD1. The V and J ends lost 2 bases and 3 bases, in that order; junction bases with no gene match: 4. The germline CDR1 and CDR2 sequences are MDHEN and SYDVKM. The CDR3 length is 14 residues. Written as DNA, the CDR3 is TGTGCCAGCAGTTTAGGGACAGTTCGCTACGAGCAGTACTTC. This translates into CASSLGTVRYEQYF. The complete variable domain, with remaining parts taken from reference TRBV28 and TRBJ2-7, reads DVKVTQSSRYLVKRTGEKVFLECVQDMDHENMFWYRQDPGLGLRLIYFSYDVKMKEKGDIPEGYSVSREKKERFSLILESASTNQTSMYLCASSLGTVRYEQYFGPGTRLTVT.

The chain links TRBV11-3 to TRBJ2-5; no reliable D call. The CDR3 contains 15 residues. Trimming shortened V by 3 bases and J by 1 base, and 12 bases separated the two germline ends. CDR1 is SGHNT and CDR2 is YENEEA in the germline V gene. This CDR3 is CASSLRTSSQETQYF. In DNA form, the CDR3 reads TGTGCCAGCAGCTTGAGGACGTCTAGCCAAGAGACCCAGTACTTC.

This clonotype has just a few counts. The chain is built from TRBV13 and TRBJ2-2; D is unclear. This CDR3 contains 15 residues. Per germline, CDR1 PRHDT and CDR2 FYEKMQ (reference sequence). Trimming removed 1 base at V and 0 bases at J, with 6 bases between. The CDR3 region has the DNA TGTGCCAGCAGCTTAGTTGGGCCGAACACCGGGGAGCTGTTTTTT. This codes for CASSLVGPNTGELFF.

CDR3: CASSVPAAGSTDTQYF. As DNA, the CDR3 is TGTGCCAGCAGCGTCCCCGCAGCGGGGAGCACAGATACGCAGTATTTT. The genes are TRBV9 and TRBJ2-3, with 7 nucleotides matching TRBD2. This CDR3 is built from 16 residues. CDR1 and CDR2 (germline): SGDLS, YYNGEE. The trim removed 2 bases at V and 0 bases at J, leaving 6 bases unmatched.

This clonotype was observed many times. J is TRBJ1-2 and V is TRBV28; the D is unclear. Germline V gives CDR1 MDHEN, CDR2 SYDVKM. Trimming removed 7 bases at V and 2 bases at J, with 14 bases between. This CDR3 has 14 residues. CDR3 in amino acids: CASTLPRLNYGYTF. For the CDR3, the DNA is TGTGCCAGCACCCTACCACGTCTAAACTATGGCTACACCTTC.

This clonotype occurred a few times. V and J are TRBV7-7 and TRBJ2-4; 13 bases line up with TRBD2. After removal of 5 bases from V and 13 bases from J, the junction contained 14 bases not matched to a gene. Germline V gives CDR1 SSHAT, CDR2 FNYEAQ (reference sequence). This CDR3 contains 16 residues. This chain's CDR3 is CASSKDPGLAGHEQYF. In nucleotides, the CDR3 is TGTGCCAGCAGCAAAGATCCGGGACTAGCGGGACATGAGCAGTACTTC.

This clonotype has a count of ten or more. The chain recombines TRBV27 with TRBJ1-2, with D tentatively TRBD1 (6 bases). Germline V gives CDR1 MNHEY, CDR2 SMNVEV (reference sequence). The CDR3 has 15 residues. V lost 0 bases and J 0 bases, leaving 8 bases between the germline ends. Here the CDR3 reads CASSLSAGANYGYTF. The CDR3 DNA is TGTGCCAGCAGTTTATCTGCAGGGGCTAACTATGGCTACACCTTC.

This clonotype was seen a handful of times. This chain's CDR3 is CASNRNGGDGNEQFF. The CDR3, as DNA: TGTGCCAGCAACCGGAACGGCGGGGACGGCAATGAGCAGTTCTTC. The genes are TRBV6-2 or TRBV6-3 and TRBJ2-1; D possibly corresponds to TRBD2 (6 bases). Trimming cost V 7 bases and J 6 bases, with 19 bases left between them. The CDR3 covers 15 residues. Germline lookup yields CDR1 MNHEY and CDR2 SVGEGT.

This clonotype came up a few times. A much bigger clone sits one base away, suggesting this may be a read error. CDR3 sequence (DNA): TGCAGCGGGCTAGAGGGTAATACGCAGTATTTT. Residues: CSGLEGNTQYF. The chain recombines TRBV29-1 with TRBJ2-3; a weak D match, TRBD2 (5 bases). The CDR3 loop spans 11 amino acids. The V end lost 7 bases, the J end lost 7 bases, and 12 bases lay between the germline ends. Germline lookup yields CDR1 SQVTM and CDR2 ANQGSEA.